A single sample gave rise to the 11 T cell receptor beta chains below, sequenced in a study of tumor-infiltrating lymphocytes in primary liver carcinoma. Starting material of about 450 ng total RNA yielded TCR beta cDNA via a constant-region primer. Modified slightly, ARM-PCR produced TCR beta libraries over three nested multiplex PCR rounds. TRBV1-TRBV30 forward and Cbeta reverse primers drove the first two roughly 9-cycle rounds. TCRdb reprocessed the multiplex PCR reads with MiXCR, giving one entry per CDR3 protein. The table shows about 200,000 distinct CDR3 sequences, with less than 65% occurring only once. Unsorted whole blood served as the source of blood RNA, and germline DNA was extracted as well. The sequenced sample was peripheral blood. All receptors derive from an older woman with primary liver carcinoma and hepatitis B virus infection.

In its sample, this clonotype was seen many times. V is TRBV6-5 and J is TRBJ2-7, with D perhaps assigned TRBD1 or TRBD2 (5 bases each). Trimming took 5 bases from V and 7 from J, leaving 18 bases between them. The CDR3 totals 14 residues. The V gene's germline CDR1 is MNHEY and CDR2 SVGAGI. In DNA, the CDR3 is TGTGCCAGCAGTGGGGCCTCTCAGGGACCAGAGCAGTACTTC. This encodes CASSGASQGPEQYF.

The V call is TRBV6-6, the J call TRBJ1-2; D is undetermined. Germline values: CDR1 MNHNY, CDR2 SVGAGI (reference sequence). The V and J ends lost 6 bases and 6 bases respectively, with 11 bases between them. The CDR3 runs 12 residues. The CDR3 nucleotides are TGTGCCAGCAGAGATCCGGAAGATGGCTACACCTTC. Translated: CASRDPEDGYTF.

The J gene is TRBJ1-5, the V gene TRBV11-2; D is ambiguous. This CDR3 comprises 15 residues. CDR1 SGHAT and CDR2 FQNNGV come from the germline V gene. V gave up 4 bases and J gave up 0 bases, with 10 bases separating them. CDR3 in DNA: TGTGCCAGCAGCTCATTTGGGGTTAGCAATCAGCCCCAGCATTTT. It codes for CASSSFGVSNQPQHF.

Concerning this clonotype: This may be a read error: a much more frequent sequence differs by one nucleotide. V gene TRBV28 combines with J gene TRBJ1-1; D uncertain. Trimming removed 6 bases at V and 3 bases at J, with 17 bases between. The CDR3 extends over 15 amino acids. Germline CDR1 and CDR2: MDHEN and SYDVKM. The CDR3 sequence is CASRPLRMRDTEAFF. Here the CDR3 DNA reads TGTGCCAGCAGACCTCTTAGAATGCGAGACACTGAAGCTTTCTTT.

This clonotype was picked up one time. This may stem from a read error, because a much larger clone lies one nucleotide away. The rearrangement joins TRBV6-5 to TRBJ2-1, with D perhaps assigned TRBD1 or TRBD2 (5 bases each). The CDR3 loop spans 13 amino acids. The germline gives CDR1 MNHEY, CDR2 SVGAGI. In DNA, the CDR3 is TGTGTCAGCAGTGAAGTGAGGGGCTATGAGCAGTTCTTC. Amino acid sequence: CVSSEVRGYEQFF.

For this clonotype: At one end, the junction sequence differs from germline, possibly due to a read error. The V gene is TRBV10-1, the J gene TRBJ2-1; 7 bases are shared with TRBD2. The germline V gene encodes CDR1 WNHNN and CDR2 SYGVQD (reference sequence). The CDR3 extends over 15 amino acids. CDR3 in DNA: TGCGCCAGCAGTGAGTCTAATAGGGAGGGTGGTGAGCAGTCCTTC. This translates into CASSESNREGGEQSF.

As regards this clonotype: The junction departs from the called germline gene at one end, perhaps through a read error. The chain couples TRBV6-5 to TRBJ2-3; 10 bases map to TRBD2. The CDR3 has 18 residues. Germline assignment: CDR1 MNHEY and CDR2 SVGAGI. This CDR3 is CASSSTFPGLASTDTRYF. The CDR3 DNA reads TGTGCCAGCAGTTCCACTTTCCCGGGACTAGCGAGCACAGATACGCGGTATTTT.

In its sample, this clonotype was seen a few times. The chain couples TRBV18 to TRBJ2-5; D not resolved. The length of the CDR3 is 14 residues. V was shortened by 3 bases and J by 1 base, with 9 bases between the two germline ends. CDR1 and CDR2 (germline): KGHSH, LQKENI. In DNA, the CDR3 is TGTGCCAGCTCACCCGGACGCGGCCAAGAGACCCAGTACTTC. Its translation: CASSPGRGQETQYF.

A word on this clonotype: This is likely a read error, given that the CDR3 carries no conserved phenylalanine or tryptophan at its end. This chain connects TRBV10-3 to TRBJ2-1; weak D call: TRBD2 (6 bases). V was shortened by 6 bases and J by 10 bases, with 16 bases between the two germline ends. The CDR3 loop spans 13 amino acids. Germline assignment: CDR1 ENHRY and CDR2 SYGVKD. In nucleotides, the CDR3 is TGTGCCATCAGATCCGGGAGAGGAAACGAGCAGTTCCTC. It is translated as CAIRSGRGNEQFL.

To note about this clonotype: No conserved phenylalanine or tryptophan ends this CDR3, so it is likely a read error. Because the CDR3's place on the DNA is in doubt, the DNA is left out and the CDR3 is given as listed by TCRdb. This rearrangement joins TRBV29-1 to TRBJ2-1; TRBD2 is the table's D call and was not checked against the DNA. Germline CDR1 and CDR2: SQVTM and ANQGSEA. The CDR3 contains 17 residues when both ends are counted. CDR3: CSVAARITSGRHNERFL.

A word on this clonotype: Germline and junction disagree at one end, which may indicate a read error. CDR3 residues: CASSSGTGLMNTEAFF. The CDR3 DNA reads TGCGCCAGCAGCTCAGGGACAGGTCTTATGAACACTGAAGCCTTCTTT. The chain carries TRBV5-1 and TRBJ1-1; TRBD1 matches 8 bases. Germline V gene sequence: CDR1 SGHRS, CDR2 YFSETQ. The CDR3 runs 16 residues.